A single T cell receptor (beta chain) is shown here with its context. What it recognizes is unknown. The sample is drawn from a study of T cell responses to AZD1222 COVID-19 vaccine. Study results and limitations: Spike-specific TCR depth and breadth grew after two AZD1222 doses. Among spike-specific TCRs, nearly half reportedly target unmutated variant regions. CD4 TCRs associated with vaccination spanned spike, dominating at 160-218 and 743-854.

Generated by immunoSEQ multiplex PCR, the TCRdb table keeps only in-frame clones and is missing some. The repertoire holds around 150,000 clones, more than 85% seen once, with approximately 3.4% in the top ten. CDR3 length: 12 amino acids. Germline V gene sequence: CDR1 SGHTS, CDR2 YDEGEE. Trimming shortened V by 4 bases and J by 4 bases, and 6 bases separated the two germline ends. The sample in question was peripheral blood, obtained 28 days after the second AZD1222 dose. The origin of this receptor is an adult who received the AZD1222 COVID-19 vaccine. The chain links TRBV5-8 to TRBJ1-5; D is ambiguous. The CDR3 coding sequence is TGTGCCAGCAGCCTTTTTAATCAGCCCCAGCATTTT. This codes for CASSLFNQPQHF.